Following are 18 T cell receptor beta chains from one sample sequenced in a study of T cells in Graves' hyperthyroidism and ophthalmopathy. Regions amplified from RNA transcripts were the TCR beta CDR3 regions. An initial round of RT-PCR targeting the TCR CDR3 relied on the HTBI primer set. MiXCR, run by TCRdb on the multiplex PCR reads, gives a single entry per CDR3 protein. There are roughly 600,000 distinct CDR3 sequences in the sample; more than 14% occur only once, and roughly an eighth lies in the top ten. The sample was blood. Receptors were obtained from a woman in her forties or fifties with Graves' ophthalmopathy.

The chain links TRBV3-1 to TRBJ1-6, with no clear D. V was clipped by 3 bases and J by 6 bases, with 9 bases between them. This CDR3 comprises 14 residues. Looked up from germline, CDR1 is LGHDT and CDR2 is YNNKEL (reference sequence). CDR3 sequence reads: CASSHLRGNSPLHF. The CDR3 region has the DNA TGTGCCAGCAGCCATTTGCGCGGTAATTCACCCCTCCACTTT.

This clonotype was recorded a few times. A much larger clone lies one base from this, so it may be a read error. V and J are TRBV7-2 and TRBJ2-7, with 8 bases identical to TRBD1. The V segment lost 7 bases and the J segment 7 bases; nucleotides outside the gene matches: 12. There are 14 residues in the CDR3. Germline CDR1 SGHTA, CDR2 FQGNSA. The CDR3 protein is CASIGQGASLEQYF. The CDR3 DNA reads TGTGCCAGCATCGGACAGGGCGCATCCCTGGAGCAGTACTTC.

This chain uses TRBV6-2 or TRBV6-3 with TRBJ2-1; TRBD2 matches at 14 bases. CDR3 length: 15 residues. Per germline, CDR1 MNHEY and CDR2 SVGEGT. J gave up 6 bases and V 6 bases, and 4 bases lay outside the gene matches. CDR3 amino acids: CASSRLAGGVNEQFF. As DNA, the CDR3 is TGTGCCAGCAGCCGACTAGCGGGAGGGGTCAATGAGCAGTTCTTC.

The table lists this clonotype with many counts. CDR3 DNA sequence: TGTGCCAGCAGCTGGGCCGGGACAGGGGGCCACGAGCAGTACTTC. Translating gives CASSWAGTGGHEQYF. The J gene is TRBJ2-7, the V gene TRBV5-5; 12 positions agree with TRBD1. The J segment lost 5 bases and the V segment lost 3 bases, leaving 6 bases of the junction unmatched. The CDR3 contains 15 residues. Per germline, CDR1 SGHKS and CDR2 YYEKEE (reference sequence).

This clonotype occurred a few times. The rearrangement links TRBV4-3 to TRBJ2-7, with D possibly being TRBD1 (7 bases). The V gene lost 0 bases and the J gene lost 4 bases, with 13 bases spanning the gap. CDR3 length: 15 residues. CDR1 is LGHNA, CDR2 YSLEER, per germline. Here the CDR3 DNA reads TGCGCCAGCAGCCAAGAAGCCAGGGGGAGGTACGAGCAGTACTTC. Its protein product is CASSQEARGRYEQYF.

At least ten counts were recorded for this clonotype. The rearrangement links TRBV2 to TRBJ2-7; 8 positions agree with TRBD2. The CDR3 totals 14 residues. Germline CDR1 SNHLY, CDR2 FYNNEI. V gave up 7 bases and J gave up 7 bases; unmatched junction bases: 12. The CDR3 loop reads CASKEGTGGGEQYF. In DNA form, the CDR3 reads TGTGCCAGCAAAGAAGGGACGGGGGGGGGTGAGCAGTACTTC.

As for this clonotype: This may stem from a read error, because a much larger clone lies one nucleotide away. The chain is built from TRBV24-1 and TRBJ2-3; D is perhaps TRBD2 (6 bases). With 0 bases removed from V and 0 bases from J, the gap between germline ends came to 15 bases. Germline V gene lookup returns CDR1 KGHDR and CDR2 SFDVKD. The CDR3 contains 18 residues. The CDR3 here is CATSDLRTDYTSTDTQYF. CDR3 bases: TGTGCCACCAGTGATTTGAGGACGGACTACACTAGCACAGATACGCAGTATTTT.

The rearrangement joins TRBV12-3 or TRBV12-4 to TRBJ1-4, with D unclear. The CDR3 loop spans 13 amino acids. Trimming cost V 7 bases and J 3 bases, with 9 bases left between them. The CDR3, as DNA: TGTGCCAGCACGTTTGATTCTAATGAAAAACTGTTTTTT. Its protein product is CASTFDSNEKLFF.

This clonotype has ten or more counts. The CDR3 nucleotides are TGCAGTGCTAGTGTTATTCAAGGGGGCGCGGGGTTAAGCCCAGATACGCAGTATTTT. It encodes CSASVIQGGAGLSPDTQYF. The chain couples TRBV20-1 to TRBJ2-3, with D possibly TRBD1 on 7 matching bases. The V gene lost 3 bases and the J gene lost 4 bases, with 29 bases spanning the gap. Per germline, CDR1 DFQATT and CDR2 SNEGSKA (reference sequence). The CDR3 loop spans 19 amino acids.

This clonotype was recorded many times. The J gene is TRBJ2-1, the V gene TRBV28, with 7 bases aligning to TRBD2. Trimming removed 6 bases from V and 2 bases from J; junction bases left unmatched: 7. Germline CDR1 is MDHEN and CDR2 is SYDVKM. The CDR3 has 15 amino acids. DNA for the CDR3: TGTGCCAGCAGGGCCGCGGCGGGAGCCTACAATGAGCAGTTCTTC. It encodes CASRAAAGAYNEQFF. Filled out from reference TRBV28 and TRBJ2-1, the complete variable domain reads DVKVTQSSRYLVKRTGEKVFLECVQDMDHENMFWYRQDPGLGLRLIYFSYDVKMKEKGDIPEGYSVSREKKERFSLILESASTNQTSMYLCASRAAAGAYNEQFFGPGTRLTVL.

The chain uses TRBV19 and TRBJ2-3; D is possibly TRBD2 (6 bases). Germline CDR1 reads LNHDA; CDR2 reads SQIVND (reference sequence). Trimming stripped 3 bases from V and 0 bases from J, with 13 bases between. This CDR3 has 16 amino acids. The DNA for the CDR3 is TGTGCCAGTAGTATCGGGGTAGCGGTAAGCACAGATACGCAGTATTTT. Protein sequence: CASSIGVAVSTDTQYF.

This clonotype was detected many times. This rearrangement joins TRBV3-1 to TRBJ2-1, with D perhaps matching TRBD2 (5 bases). With 2 bases removed from V and 5 bases from J, the gap between germline ends came to 16 bases. This CDR3 is 16 amino acids long. Per germline, CDR1 LGHDT and CDR2 YNNKEL (reference sequence). CDR3 DNA: TGTGCCAGCAGCCAACCCAAGCGGCAGAAAAACAATGAGCAGTTCTTC. Amino acids: CASSQPKRQKNNEQFF.

This clonotype was seen only a few times. V is TRBV6-2 or TRBV6-3 and J is TRBJ1-1; 10 bases are a match to TRBD1. The CDR3 length is 15 residues. Germline V gene lookup returns CDR1 MNHEY and CDR2 SVGEGT. The trim removed 7 bases at V and 3 bases at J, leaving 8 bases unmatched. CDR3 residues: CASTGTGALYTEAFF. The CDR3 coding sequence is TGTGCCAGCACGGGGACAGGGGCCTTATACACTGAAGCTTTCTTT.

Details on this clonotype: Since a much larger clone is just one base distant, this may be a read error. V and J are TRBV7-9 and TRBJ1-1; D is unresolved. The CDR3 has 11 residues. Germline assignment: CDR1 SEHNR and CDR2 FQNEAQ (reference sequence). Trimming removed 5 bases from V and 6 bases from J, with 7 bases in between. The CDR3 is CASSTLAEAFF. In nucleotides, the CDR3 is TGTGCCAGCAGCACACTCGCTGAAGCTTTCTTT.

At least ten counts were recorded for this clonotype. The chain recombines TRBV20-1 with TRBJ2-5; no reliable D call. This CDR3 spans 12 amino acids. The V and J ends lost 0 bases and 4 bases respectively, with 6 bases between them. CDR1 and CDR2 from the germline V gene are DFQATT and SNEGSKA (reference sequence). For the CDR3, the DNA is TGCAGTGCTAGAGAATCGGCAGAGACCCAGTACTTC. Translating it yields CSARESAETQYF.

Many counts were recorded for this clonotype. V usage is TRBV28 and J usage is TRBJ1-2; D might be TRBD1 (6 bases). The CDR3 consists of 15 residues. The ends were cut back, 7 bases at V and 4 bases at J, with 19 bases in the middle. Germline lookup yields CDR1 MDHEN and CDR2 SYDVKM. CDR3 amino acids: CASIPTGTGTYGYTF. The CDR3 DNA sequence: TGTGCCAGCATCCCGACAGGCACCGGAACCTATGGCTACACCTTC.

This clonotype was recorded many times. The rearrangement uses TRBV7-9 and TRBJ2-7; 9 nucleotides agree with TRBD1. J was trimmed by 4 bases and V by 3 bases; bases with no gene match: 7. CDR1 and CDR2 from the germline V gene are SEHNR and FQNEAQ (reference sequence). There are 15 residues in the CDR3. The CDR3 loop is CASSFRQGVLYEQYF. CDR3 DNA: TGTGCCAGCAGCTTCAGACAGGGGGTGCTGTACGAGCAGTACTTC.

This clonotype was counted between two and nine times. This rearrangement joins TRBV7-2 to TRBJ2-7, with D maybe TRBD2 (5 bases). The CDR3 is made up of 12 amino acids. V was cut by 3 bases and J by 5 bases, with 8 bases left in between. The germline V gene encodes CDR1 SGHTA and CDR2 FQGNSA. In nucleotides, the CDR3 is TGTGCCAGCAGCTTGGACTTGGACGAGCAGTACTTC. Translated, it gives CASSLDLDEQYF.